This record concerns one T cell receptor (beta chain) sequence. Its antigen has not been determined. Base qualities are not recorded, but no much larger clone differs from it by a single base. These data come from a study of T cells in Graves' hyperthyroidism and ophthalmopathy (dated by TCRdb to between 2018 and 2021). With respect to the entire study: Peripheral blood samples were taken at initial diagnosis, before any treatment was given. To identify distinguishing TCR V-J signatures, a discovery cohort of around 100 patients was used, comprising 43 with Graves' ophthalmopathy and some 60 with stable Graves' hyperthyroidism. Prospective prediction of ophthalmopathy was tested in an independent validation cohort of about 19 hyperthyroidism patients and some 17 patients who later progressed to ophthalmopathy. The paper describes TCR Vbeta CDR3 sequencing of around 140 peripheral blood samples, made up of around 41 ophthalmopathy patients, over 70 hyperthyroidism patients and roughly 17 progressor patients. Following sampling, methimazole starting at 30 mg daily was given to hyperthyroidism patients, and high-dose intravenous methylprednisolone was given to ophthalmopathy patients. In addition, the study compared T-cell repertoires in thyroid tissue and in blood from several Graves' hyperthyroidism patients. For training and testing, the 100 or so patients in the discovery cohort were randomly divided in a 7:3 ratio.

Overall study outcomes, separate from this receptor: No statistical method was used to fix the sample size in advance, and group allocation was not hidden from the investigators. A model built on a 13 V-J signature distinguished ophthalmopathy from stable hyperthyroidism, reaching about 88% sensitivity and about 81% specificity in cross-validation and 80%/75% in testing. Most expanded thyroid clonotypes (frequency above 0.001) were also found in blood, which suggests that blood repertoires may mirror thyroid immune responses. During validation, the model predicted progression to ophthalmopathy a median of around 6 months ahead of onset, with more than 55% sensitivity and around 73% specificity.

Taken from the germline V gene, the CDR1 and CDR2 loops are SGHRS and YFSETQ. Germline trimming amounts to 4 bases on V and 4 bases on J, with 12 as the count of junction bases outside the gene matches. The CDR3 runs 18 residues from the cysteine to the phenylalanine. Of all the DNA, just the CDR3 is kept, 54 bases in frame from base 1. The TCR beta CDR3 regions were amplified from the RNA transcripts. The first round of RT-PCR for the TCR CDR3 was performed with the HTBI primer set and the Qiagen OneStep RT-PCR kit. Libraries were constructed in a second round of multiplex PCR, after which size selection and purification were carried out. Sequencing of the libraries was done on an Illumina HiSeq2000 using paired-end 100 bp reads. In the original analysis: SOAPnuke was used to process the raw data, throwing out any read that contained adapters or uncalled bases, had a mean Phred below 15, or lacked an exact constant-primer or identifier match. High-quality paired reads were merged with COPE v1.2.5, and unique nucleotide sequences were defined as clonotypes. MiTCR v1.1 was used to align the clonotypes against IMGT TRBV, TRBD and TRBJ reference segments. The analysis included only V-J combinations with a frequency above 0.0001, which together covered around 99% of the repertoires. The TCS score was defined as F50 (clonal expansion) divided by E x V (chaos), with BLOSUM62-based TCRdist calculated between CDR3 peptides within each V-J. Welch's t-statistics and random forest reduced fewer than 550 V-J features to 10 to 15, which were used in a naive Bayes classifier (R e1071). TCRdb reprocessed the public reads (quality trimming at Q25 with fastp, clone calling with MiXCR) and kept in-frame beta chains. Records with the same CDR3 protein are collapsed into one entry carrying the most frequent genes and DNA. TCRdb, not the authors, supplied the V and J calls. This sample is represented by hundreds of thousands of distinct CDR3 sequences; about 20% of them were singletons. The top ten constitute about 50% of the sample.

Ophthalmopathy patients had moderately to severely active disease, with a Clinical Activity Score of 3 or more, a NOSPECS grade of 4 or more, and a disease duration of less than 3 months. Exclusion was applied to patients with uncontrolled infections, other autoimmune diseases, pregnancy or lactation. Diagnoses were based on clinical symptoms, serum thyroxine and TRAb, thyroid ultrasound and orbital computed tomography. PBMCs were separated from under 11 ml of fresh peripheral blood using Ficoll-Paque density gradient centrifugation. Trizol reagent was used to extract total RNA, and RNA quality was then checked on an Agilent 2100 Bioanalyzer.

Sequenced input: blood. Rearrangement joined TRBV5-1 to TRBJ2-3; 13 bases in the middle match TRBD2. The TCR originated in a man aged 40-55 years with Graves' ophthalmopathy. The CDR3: CASSIPTSGRDRADTQYF. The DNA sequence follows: TGCGCCAGCAGCATTCCAACTAGCGGGAGGGATCGGGCAGATACGCAGTATTTT.